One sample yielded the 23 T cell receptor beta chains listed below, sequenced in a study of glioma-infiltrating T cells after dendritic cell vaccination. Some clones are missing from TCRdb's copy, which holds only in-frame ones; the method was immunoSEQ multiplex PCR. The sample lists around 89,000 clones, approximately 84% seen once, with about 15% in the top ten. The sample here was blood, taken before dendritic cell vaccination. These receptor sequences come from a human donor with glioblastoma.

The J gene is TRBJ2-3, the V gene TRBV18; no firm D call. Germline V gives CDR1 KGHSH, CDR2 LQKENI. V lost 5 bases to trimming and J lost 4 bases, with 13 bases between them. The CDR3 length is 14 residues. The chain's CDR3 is CASSASPSADTQYF. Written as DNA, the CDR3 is TGTGCCAGCTCAGCGAGTCCTAGTGCAGATACGCAGTATTTT.

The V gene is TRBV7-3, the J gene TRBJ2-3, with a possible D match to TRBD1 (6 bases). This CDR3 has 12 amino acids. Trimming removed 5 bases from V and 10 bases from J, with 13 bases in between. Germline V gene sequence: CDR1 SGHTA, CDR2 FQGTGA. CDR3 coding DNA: TGTGCCAGCAGCAGCAGGGGCCAGGCGCAGTATTTT. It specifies CASSSRGQAQYF.

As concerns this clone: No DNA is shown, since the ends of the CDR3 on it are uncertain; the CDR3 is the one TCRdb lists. This CDR3 is CASILGGLATDTQYF. The chain couples TRBV10-2 to TRBJ2-3; TRBD2, the D gene given by the table, was not confirmed from the DNA. A total of 15 residues make up the CDR3, ends included. Germline V gene lookup returns CDR1 WSHSY and CDR2 SAAADI.

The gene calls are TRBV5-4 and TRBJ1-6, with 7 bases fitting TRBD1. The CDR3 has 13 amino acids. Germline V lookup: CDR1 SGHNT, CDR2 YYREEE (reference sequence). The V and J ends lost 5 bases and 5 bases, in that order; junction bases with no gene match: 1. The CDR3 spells CASRDRNNSPLHF. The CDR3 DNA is TGTGCCAGCAGGGACAGGAATAATTCACCCCTCCACTTT.

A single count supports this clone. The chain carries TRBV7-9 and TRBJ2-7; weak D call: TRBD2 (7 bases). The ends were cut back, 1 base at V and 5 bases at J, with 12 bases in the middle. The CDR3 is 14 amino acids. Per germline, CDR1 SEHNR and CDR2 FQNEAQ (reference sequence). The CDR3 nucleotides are TGTGCCAGCAGCTTAGTGGGGGGGCGCGACGAGCAGTACTTC. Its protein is CASSLVGGRDEQYF.

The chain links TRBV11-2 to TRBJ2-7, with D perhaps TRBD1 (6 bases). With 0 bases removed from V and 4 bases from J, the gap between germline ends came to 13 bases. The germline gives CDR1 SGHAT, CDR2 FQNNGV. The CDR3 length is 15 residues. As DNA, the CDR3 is TGTGCCAGCAGCTTAGATTTTGGGGGCGGGTACGAGCAGTACTTC. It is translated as CASSLDFGGGYEQYF.

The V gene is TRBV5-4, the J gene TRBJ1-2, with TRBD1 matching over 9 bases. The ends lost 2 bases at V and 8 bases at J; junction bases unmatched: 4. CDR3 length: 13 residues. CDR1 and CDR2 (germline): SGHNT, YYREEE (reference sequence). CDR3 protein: CASSFRTGVGYTF. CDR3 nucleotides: TGTGCCAGCAGCTTCAGGACAGGGGTAGGCTACACCTTC.

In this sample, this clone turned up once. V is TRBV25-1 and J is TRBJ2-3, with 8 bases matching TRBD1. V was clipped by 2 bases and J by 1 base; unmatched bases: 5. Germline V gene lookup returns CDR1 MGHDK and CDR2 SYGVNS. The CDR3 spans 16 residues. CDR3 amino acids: CASSEGAGGRTDTQYF. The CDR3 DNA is TGTGCCAGCAGTGAAGGGGCAGGGGGCCGCACAGATACGCAGTATTTT.

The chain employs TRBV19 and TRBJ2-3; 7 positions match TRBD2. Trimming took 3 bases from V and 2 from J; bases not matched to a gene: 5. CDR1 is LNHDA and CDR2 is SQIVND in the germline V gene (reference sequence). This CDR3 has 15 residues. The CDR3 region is CASSILAVATDTQYF. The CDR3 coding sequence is TGTGCCAGTAGTATCCTAGCGGTGGCCACAGATACGCAGTATTTT.

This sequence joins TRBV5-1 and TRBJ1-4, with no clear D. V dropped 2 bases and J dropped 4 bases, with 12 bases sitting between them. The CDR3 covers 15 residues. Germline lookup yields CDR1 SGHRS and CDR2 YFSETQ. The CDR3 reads CASSLQSPYNEKLFF. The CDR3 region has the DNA TGCGCCAGCAGCTTACAGTCCCCTTATAATGAAAAACTGTTTTTT.

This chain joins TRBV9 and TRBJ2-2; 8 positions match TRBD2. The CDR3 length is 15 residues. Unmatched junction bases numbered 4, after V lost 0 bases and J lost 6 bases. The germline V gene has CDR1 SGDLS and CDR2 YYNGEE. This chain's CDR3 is CASSVAGGPSGELFF. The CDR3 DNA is TGTGCCAGCAGCGTAGCGGGAGGGCCGTCCGGGGAGCTGTTTTTT. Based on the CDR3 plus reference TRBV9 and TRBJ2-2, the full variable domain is DSGVTQTPKHLITATGQRVTLRCSPRSGDLSVYWYQQSLDQGLQFLIQYYNGEERAKGNILERFSAQQFPDLHSELNLSSLELGDSALYFCASSVAGGPSGELFFGEGSRLTVL.

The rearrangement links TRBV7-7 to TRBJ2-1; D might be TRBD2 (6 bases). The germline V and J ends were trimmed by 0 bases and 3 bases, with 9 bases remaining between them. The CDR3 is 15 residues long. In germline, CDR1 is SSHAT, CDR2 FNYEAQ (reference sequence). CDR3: CASSLAASDYNEQFF. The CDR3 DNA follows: TGTGCCAGCAGCTTAGCTGCTAGCGACTACAATGAGCAGTTCTTC.

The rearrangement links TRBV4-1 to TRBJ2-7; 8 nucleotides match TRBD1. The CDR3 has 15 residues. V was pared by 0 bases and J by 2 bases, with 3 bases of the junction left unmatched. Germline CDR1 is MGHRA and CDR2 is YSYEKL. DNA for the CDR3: TGCGCCAGCAGCCAAGAGGCAGGGGGCCCCTACGAGCAGTACTTC. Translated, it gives CASSQEAGGPYEQYF.

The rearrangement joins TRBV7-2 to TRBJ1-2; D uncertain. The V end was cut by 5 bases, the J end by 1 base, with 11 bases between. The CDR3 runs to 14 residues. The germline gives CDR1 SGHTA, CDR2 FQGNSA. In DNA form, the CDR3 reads TGTGCCAGCAGCCCCGGGAGCTATAACTATGGCTACACCTTC. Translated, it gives CASSPGSYNYGYTF.

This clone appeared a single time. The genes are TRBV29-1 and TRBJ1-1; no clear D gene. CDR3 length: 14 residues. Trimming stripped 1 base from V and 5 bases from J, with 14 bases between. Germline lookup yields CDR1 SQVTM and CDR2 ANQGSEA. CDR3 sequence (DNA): TGCAGCGTTGAAGCGGGGAGGGTTGGTACTGAAGCTTTCTTT. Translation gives CSVEAGRVGTEAFF.

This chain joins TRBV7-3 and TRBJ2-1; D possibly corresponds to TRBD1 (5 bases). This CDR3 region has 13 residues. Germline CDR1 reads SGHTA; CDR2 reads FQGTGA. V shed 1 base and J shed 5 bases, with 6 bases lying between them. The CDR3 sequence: CASSLNRNNEQFF. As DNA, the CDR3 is TGTGCCAGCAGCTTAAACAGGAACAATGAGCAGTTCTTC.

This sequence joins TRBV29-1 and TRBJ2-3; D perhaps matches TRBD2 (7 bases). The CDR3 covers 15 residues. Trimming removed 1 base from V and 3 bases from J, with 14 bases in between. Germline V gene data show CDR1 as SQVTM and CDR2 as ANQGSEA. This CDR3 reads CSVEGRRGGTDTQYF. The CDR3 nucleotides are TGCAGCGTTGAAGGACGCAGGGGAGGGACAGATACGCAGTATTTT.

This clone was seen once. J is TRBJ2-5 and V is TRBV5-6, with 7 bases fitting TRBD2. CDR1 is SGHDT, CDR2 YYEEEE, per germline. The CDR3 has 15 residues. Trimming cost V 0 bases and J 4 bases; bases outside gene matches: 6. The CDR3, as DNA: TGTGCCAGCAGCTTGGGGGGAGGGCCAGGAGAGACCCAGTACTTC. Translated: CASSLGGGPGETQYF.

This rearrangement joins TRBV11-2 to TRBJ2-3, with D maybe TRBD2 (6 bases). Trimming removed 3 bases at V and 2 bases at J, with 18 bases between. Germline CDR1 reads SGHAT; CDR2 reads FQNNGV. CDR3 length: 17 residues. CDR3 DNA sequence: TGTGCCAGCAGCTTGGGCAAACTAGCTTCTCACACAGATACGCAGTATTTT. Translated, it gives CASSLGKLASHTDTQYF.

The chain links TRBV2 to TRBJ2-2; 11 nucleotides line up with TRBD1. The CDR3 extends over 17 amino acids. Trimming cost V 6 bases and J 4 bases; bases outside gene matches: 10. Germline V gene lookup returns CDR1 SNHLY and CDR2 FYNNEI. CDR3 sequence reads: CASSHPGQGAFTGELFF. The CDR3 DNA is TGTGCCAGCAGCCACCCCGGACAGGGGGCGTTCACCGGGGAGCTGTTTTTT.

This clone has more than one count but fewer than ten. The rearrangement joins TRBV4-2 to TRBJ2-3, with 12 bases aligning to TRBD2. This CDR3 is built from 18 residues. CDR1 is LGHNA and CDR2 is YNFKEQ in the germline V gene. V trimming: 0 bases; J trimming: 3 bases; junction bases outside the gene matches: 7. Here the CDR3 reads CASSQDSSGGAATDTQYF. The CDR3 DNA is TGTGCCAGCAGCCAAGACTCTAGCGGGGGGGCAGCGACAGATACGCAGTATTTT.

CDR3 sequence reads: CASSLTGGLNTGELFF. The CDR3 nucleotides are TGTGCCAGCAGCTTAACCGGGGGGCTGAACACCGGGGAGCTGTTTTTT. This chain joins TRBV7-3 and TRBJ2-2; perhaps TRBD2 as D (7 bases). The CDR3 is 16 residues long. Germline assignment: CDR1 SGHTA and CDR2 FQGTGA. Trimming stripped 0 bases from V and 1 base from J, with 9 bases between. The full variable domain, its missing parts supplied by reference TRBV7-3 and TRBJ2-2, is GAGVSQTPSNKVTEKGKYVELRCDPISGHTALYWYRQSLGQGPEFLIYFQGTGAADDSGLPNDRFFAVRPEGSVSTLKIQRTERGDSAVYLCASSLTGGLNTGELFFGEGSRLTVL.

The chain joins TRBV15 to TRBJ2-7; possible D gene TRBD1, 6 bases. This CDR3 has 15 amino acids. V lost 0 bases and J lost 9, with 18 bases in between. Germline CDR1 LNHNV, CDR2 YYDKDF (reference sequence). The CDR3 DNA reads TGTGCCACCAGCAGAGACCCTACAGGGATTGACGGGCAGTACTTC. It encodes CATSRDPTGIDGQYF.